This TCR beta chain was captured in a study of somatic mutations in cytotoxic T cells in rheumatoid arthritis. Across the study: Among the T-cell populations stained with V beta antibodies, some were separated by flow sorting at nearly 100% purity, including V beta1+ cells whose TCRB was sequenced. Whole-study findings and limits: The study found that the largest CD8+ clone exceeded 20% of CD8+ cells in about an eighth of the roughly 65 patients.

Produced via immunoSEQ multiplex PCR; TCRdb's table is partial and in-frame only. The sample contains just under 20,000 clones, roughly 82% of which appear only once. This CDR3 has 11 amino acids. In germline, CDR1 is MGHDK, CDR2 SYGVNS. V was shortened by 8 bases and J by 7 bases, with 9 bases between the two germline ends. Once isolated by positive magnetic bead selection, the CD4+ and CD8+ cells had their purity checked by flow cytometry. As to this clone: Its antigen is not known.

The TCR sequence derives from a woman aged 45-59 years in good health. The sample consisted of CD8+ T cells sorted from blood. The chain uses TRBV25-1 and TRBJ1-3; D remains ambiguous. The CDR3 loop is CASRYGNTIYF. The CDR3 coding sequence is TGTGCCAGCCGCTACGGGAACACCATATATTTT. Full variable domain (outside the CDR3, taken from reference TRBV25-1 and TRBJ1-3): EADIYQTPRYLVIGTGKKITLECSQTMGHDKMYWYQQDPGMELHLIHYSYGVNSTEKGDLSSESTVSRIRTEHFPLTLESARPSHTSQYLCASRYGNTIYFGEGSWLTVV.